Listed here are 25 T cell receptor beta chains from one sample, sequenced in a study of early T cells in non-severe SARS-CoV-2 infection. TCRdb fed the 5' RACE reads into MiXCR, producing one record per CDR3 protein. Found here are over 50,000 distinct CDR3 sequences, more than 9% of them singletons; the top ten hold about 1.2%. Material: whole blood. The receptors derive from an adult who was a healthcare worker with PCR-confirmed SARS-CoV-2 infection or an uninfected control (not recorded which).

V is TRBV3-1 and J is TRBJ2-3; D uncertain. The CDR3 runs 15 residues. V was pared by 3 bases and J by 1 base, with 11 bases between. The germline gives CDR1 LGHDT, CDR2 YNNKEL (reference sequence). The CDR3 DNA follows: TGTGCCAGCAGCCAGATGCGATTGGGCACAGATACGCAGTATTTT. Protein: CASSQMRLGTDTQYF.

This clonotype has ten or more counts. The genes are TRBV7-8 and TRBJ1-3, with TRBD1 matching 7 bases. Germline V CDR1 and CDR2: SGHVS, FQNEAQ. V shed 4 bases, J shed 4 bases, and the junction held 13 bases outside the gene matches. CDR3 size: 17 residues. CDR3 in amino acids: CASSSRTGPLGGNTIYF. The CDR3 DNA sequence: TGTGCCAGCAGCTCACGGACAGGCCCCCTGGGGGGAAACACCATATATTTT.

This clonotype came up a few times. CDR3: CASSQDGGDQPQHF. Written as DNA, the CDR3 is TGTGCCAGCAGCCAAGACGGGGGAGATCAGCCCCAGCATTTT. This chain joins TRBV4-2 and TRBJ1-5; perhaps TRBD1 as D (5 bases). From germline, CDR1 is LGHNA and CDR2 YNFKEQ. Trimming shortened V by 0 bases and J by 5 bases, and 8 bases separated the two germline ends. This CDR3 has 14 amino acids.

This clonotype has a count of ten or more. The CDR3 DNA follows: TGCGCCAGCAGCAAAGGACAGGGCAGAGAGACCCAGTACTTC. Protein sequence: CASSKGQGRETQYF. The V gene is TRBV5-1, the J gene TRBJ2-5, with 8 nucleotides matching TRBD1. The CDR3 loop spans 14 amino acids. Trimming took 4 bases from V and 4 from J; bases not matched to a gene: 6. The V gene's germline CDR1 is SGHRS and CDR2 YFSETQ.

This clonotype showed up just a few times. The CDR3 reads CASSQDNWGANTEAFF. CDR3 nucleotides: TGCGCCAGCAGCCAAGATAATTGGGGGGCGAACACTGAAGCTTTCTTT. V is TRBV4-1 and J is TRBJ1-1; possibly TRBD1 for D (6 bases). The germline CDR1 and CDR2 sequences are MGHRA and YSYEKL. The CDR3 runs to 16 residues. Between the trimmed V and J ends, which lost 0 bases and 1 base, there was a span of 12 bases.

The V and J genes are TRBV27 and TRBJ1-6; no definite D call. Germline V gives CDR1 MNHEY, CDR2 SMNVEV (reference sequence). The CDR3 contains 14 residues. The V end lost 5 bases, the J end lost 6 bases, and 11 bases lay between the germline ends. DNA of the CDR3: TGTGCCAGCAGTGTACGGGAAACTAATTCACCCCTCCACTTT. Protein product: CASSVRETNSPLHF.

This clonotype appeared many times. J is TRBJ1-6 and V is TRBV18; maybe TRBD1 (6 bases). V was clipped by 4 bases and J by 0 bases, with 19 bases between them. The CDR3 runs to 19 residues. Germline V gene lookup returns CDR1 KGHSH and CDR2 LQKENI. DNA for the CDR3: TGTGCCAGCTCACTTCCACGACAAACAGGGAGCTCCTATAATTCACCCCTCCACTTT. Its protein product is CASSLPRQTGSSYNSPLHF.

This clonotype has at least ten counts. The V and J genes are TRBV7-6 and TRBJ2-5, with D perhaps TRBD1 or TRBD2 (7 bases each). The germline V and J ends were trimmed by 3 bases and 5 bases, with 13 bases remaining between them. Germline V gene data show CDR1 as SGHVS and CDR2 as FNYEAQ. The CDR3 sequence is 14 residues long. CDR3 protein: CASSFSGGGETQYF. The DNA of the CDR3 is TGTGCCAGCAGCTTTTCAGGGGGAGGGGAGACCCAGTACTTC.

This clonotype was recorded at least ten times. The CDR3 region is CASSTDEGDGTEAFF. DNA for the CDR3: TGCGCCAGCAGCACCGATGAAGGGGATGGGACTGAAGCTTTCTTT. The gene calls are TRBV5-1 and TRBJ1-1; tentatively, D is TRBD1 (5 bases). Germline lookup yields CDR1 SGHRS and CDR2 YFSETQ. The CDR3 runs 15 residues. Trimming shortened V by 4 bases and J by 5 bases, and 18 bases separated the two germline ends.

This clonotype was observed at least ten times. V gene TRBV7-9 combines with J gene TRBJ1-5; no reliable D call. Trimming removed 5 bases from V and 5 bases from J, with 16 bases in between. This CDR3 contains 15 residues. Germline CDR1 and CDR2: SEHNR and FQNEAQ (reference sequence). The CDR3 protein is CASSPKGGGHQPQHF. The CDR3 coding sequence is TGTGCCAGCAGCCCTAAAGGAGGAGGGCATCAGCCCCAGCATTTT. The variable domain in full, with the rest retrieved from reference TRBV7-9 and TRBJ1-5, is DTGVSQNPRHKITKRGQNVTFRCDPISEHNRLYWYRQTLGQGPEFLTYFQNEAQLEKSRLLSDRFSAERPKGSFSTLEIQRTEQGDSAMYLCASSPKGGGHQPQHFGDGTRLSIL.

In its sample, this clonotype was seen a few times. This chain links TRBV11-2 with TRBJ2-1, with D unclear. Germline V gives CDR1 SGHAT, CDR2 FQNNGV. The ends were cut back, 4 bases at V and 7 bases at J, with 17 bases in the middle. This CDR3 has 15 amino acids. Here the CDR3 DNA reads TGTGCCAGCAGCTCCCGGACCCACGAACAAAATGAGCAGTTCTTC. Amino acids: CASSSRTHEQNEQFF.

This clonotype was picked up a small number of times. This rearrangement joins TRBV28 to TRBJ2-7; D is undetermined. Per germline, CDR1 MDHEN and CDR2 SYDVKM. The ends were cut back, 6 bases at V and 2 bases at J, with 11 bases in the middle. The CDR3 has 13 amino acids. CDR3 protein: CASSFGPTYEQYV. CDR3 DNA sequence: TGTGCCAGCAGCTTTGGTCCAACCTACGAGCAGTACGTC.

This clonotype was found many times. V usage is TRBV24-1 and J usage is TRBJ2-1; the match to TRBD2 covers 13 bases. Trimming at V came to 0 bases and at J to 7 bases, leaving 2 bases not matched to a gene. Germline V gene data show CDR1 as KGHDR and CDR2 as SFDVKD. This CDR3 has 16 residues. CDR3 bases: TGTGCCACCAGTGATTTGAGACTAGCGGGGGGAAATGAGCAGTTCTTC. Its translation is CATSDLRLAGGNEQFF.

This clonotype has more than one count but fewer than ten. The chain couples TRBV5-1 to TRBJ1-1, with D unclear. Deletions cut 1 base from V and 5 bases from J, with 12 bases between. CDR1 is SGHRS, CDR2 YFSETQ, per germline. The CDR3 spans 14 residues. CDR3 coding DNA: TGCGCCAGCAGCTTGACAGCAGGTGTGACTGAAGCTTTCTTT. It encodes CASSLTAGVTEAFF.

This clonotype was detected only once. The genes are TRBV14 and TRBJ2-3; 8 bases are shared with TRBD1. J gave up 5 bases and V 7 bases, and 11 bases lay outside the gene matches. The CDR3 consists of 15 residues. The germline V gene has CDR1 SGHDN and CDR2 FVKESK. The CDR3 sequence is CASNKRQGIRDTQYF. CDR3 sequence (DNA): TGTGCCAGCAACAAAAGACAGGGGATAAGAGATACGCAGTATTTT.

This clonotype was counted only a few times. The CDR3 DNA is TGTGCCAGCCTTGAACAGGGGTTTGGAGAAAAACTGTTTTTT. Amino acid sequence: CASLEQGFGEKLFF. This rearrangement joins TRBV28 to TRBJ1-4; 7 bases match TRBD1. The CDR3 has 14 residues. Germline V gives CDR1 MDHEN, CDR2 SYDVKM. J gave up 8 bases and V 8 bases, and 11 bases lay outside the gene matches.

This clonotype appeared many times. The V gene is TRBV20-1, the J gene TRBJ1-5, with D possibly being TRBD1 (6 bases). The CDR3 loop spans 14 amino acids. Germline values: CDR1 DFQATT, CDR2 SNEGSKA (reference sequence). V dropped 6 bases and J dropped 2 bases, with 14 bases sitting between them. CDR3 amino acids: CSARGGNGNQPQHF. The DNA of the CDR3 is TGCAGTGCCCGAGGGGGTAATGGCAATCAGCCCCAGCATTTT.

This clonotype was observed a handful of times. J is TRBJ2-6 and V is TRBV19; no firm D call. This CDR3 has 16 amino acids. Trimming pared 6 bases from V and 2 bases from J, leaving 14 bases between. Germline lookup yields CDR1 LNHDA and CDR2 SQIVND (reference sequence). CDR3 nucleotides: TGTGCCAGTAGAACCCCTCAGCGACCTGGGGCCAACGTCCTGACTTTC. This codes for CASRTPQRPGANVLTF.

This rearrangement joins TRBV2 to TRBJ2-4, with 7 bases identical to TRBD2. Germline loops: CDR1 SNHLY, CDR2 FYNNEI. With 2 bases clipped from V and 0 bases from J, the junction kept 16 bases outside the gene matches. This CDR3 comprises 20 residues. CDR3 sequence reads: CASSELTSSGRRLAKNIQYF. The DNA of the CDR3 is TGTGCCAGCAGTGAACTGACTAGCTCGGGGCGCCGTCTAGCCAAAAACATTCAGTACTTC.

The chain is built from TRBV6-1 and TRBJ1-1; 9 bases line up with TRBD1. V dropped 7 bases and J dropped 7; count of bases not matched to a gene: 7. This CDR3 region has 13 residues. Germline CDR1 is MNHNS and CDR2 is SASEGT. Here the CDR3 DNA reads TGTGCCAGCACAAGACAGGGGGATGGTGAAGCTTTCTTT. Encoded protein: CASTRQGDGEAFF.

This clonotype was seen a few times. This rearrangement joins TRBV9 to TRBJ2-3; D unresolved. Between the trimmed V and J ends, which lost 6 bases and 3 bases, there was a span of 11 bases. The length of the CDR3 is 13 residues. Germline CDR1 and CDR2: SGDLS and YYNGEE. The CDR3 loop is CASTRDSTDTQYF. The CDR3 coding sequence is TGTGCCAGCACTCGCGACTCAACAGATACGCAGTATTTT.

The chain joins TRBV6-6 to TRBJ1-1, with a tentative D call TRBD1 (5 bases). With 2 bases removed from V and 5 bases from J, the gap between germline ends came to 9 bases. Germline values: CDR1 MNHNY, CDR2 SVGAGI (reference sequence). CDR3 length: 13 residues. CDR3 region: CASSYGHLTEAFF. The DNA of the CDR3 is TGTGCCAGCAGTTACGGACACTTAACTGAAGCTTTCTTT.

This clonotype was recorded many times. The CDR3 region has the DNA TGTGCCAGTAGATCTATTAGCGGGGGGTCTTACAATGAGCAGTTCTTC. Translating gives CASRSISGGSYNEQFF. The chain joins TRBV19 to TRBJ2-1; TRBD2 matches 10 bases. Per the germline V gene, CDR1 is LNHDA and CDR2 is SQIVND (reference sequence). This CDR3 has 16 amino acids. With V trimmed by 6 bases and J by 4 bases, 9 bases remained unmatched.

The V call is TRBV12-3 or TRBV12-4, the J call TRBJ2-3; the match to TRBD2 covers 11 bases. This CDR3 has 15 amino acids. The V and J ends lost 3 bases and 6 bases, in that order; junction bases with no gene match: 5. The DNA for the CDR3 is TGTGCCAGCAGTTTGCTAGCGGGGGGTGGGGATACGCAGTATTTT. This translates into CASSLLAGGGDTQYF.

This clonotype was seen a handful of times. The chain joins TRBV5-1 to TRBJ2-3, with 10 bases identical to TRBD2. J gave up 1 base and V 2 bases, and 4 bases lay outside the gene matches. The CDR3 is 16 amino acids. Germline V gives CDR1 SGHRS, CDR2 YFSETQ. The DNA of the CDR3 is TGCGCCAGCAGCTTAGAGCGGGGGGGCGGCACAGATACGCAGTATTTT. It specifies CASSLERGGGTDTQYF.